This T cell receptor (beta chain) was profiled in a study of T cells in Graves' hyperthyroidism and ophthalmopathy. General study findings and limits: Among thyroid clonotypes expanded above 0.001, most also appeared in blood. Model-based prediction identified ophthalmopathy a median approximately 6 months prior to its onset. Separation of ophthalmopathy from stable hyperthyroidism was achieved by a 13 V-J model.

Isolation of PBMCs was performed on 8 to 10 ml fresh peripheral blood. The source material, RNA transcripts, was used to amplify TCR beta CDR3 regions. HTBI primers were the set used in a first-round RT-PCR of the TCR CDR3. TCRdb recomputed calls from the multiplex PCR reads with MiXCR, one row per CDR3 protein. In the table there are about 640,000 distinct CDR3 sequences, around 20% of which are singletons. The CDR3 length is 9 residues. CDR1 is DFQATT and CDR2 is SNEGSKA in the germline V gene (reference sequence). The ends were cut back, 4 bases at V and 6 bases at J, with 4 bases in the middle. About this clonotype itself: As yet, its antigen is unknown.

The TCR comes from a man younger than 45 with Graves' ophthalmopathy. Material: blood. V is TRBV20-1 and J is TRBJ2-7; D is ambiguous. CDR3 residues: CSAKGEQYF. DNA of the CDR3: TGCAGTGCTAAAGGCGAGCAGTACTTC.